Listed below are T cell receptor beta chains from one sample, sequenced in a study of T cell repertoires in cytomegalovirus infection. TCRdb independently ran MiXCR on the reads; one entry per CDR3 protein. There are about 770,000 distinct CDR3 sequences in the sample; 25% to 35% occur only once, and around 13% lies in the top ten. Their antigens remain unidentified. The material sequenced was cultured CD8+ T cells from PBMCs, taken from culture after CMV antigen stimulation. Receptors were obtained from a human donor in good health (CMV status not recorded). Some clones in this sample may be carry-over from other donors' samples. The CDR3 runs from the conserved cysteine through the conserved F or W. Each record gives: D gene, J gene, V gene, CDR3 length, clone size, CDR3 DNA, CDR3 protein. The D gene is left open where the match is weak. Size values are once, few and many counts, or a class for expanded clones, and some rows have none.

d_call: TRBD2
j_call: TRBJ2-5
v_call: TRBV7-8
cdr3_length: 16
clone_size: .
cdr3_nt: TGTGCCAGCAGCTTATACAACGGGGGGGCCTTAGAGACCCAGTACTTC
cdr3_aa: CASSLYNGGALETQYF

d_call: .
j_call: TRBJ2-1
v_call: TRBV7-9
cdr3_length: 15
clone_size: .
cdr3_nt: TGTGCCAGCAGAGCGACAGGCGATCTGAACAATGAGCAGTTCTTC
cdr3_aa: CASRATGDLNNEQFF

d_call: .
j_call: TRBJ1-5
v_call: TRBV27
cdr3_length: 15
clone_size: .
cdr3_nt: TGTGCCAGCAGTTCAGGAGAACCTCTTGGTCGGCCCCAGCATTTT
cdr3_aa: CASSSGEPLGRPQHF

d_call: .
j_call: TRBJ1-5
v_call: TRBV20-1
cdr3_length: 16
clone_size: .
cdr3_nt: TGCAGTGCCCCGGGTCAGGGTGGGGGTAGCAATCAGCCCCAGCATTTT
cdr3_aa: CSAPGQGGGSNQPQHF

d_call: .
j_call: TRBJ2-3
v_call: TRBV20-1
cdr3_length: 13
clone_size: .
cdr3_nt: TGCAGTTGCGAGGGGGGGGCTGCAGATACGCAGTATTTT
cdr3_aa: CSCEGGAADTQYF

d_call: .
j_call: TRBJ1-1
v_call: TRBV7-9
cdr3_length: 13
clone_size: .
cdr3_nt: TGTGCCAGCAGCTTAGTTACGACGAGGGAAGCTTTCTTT
cdr3_aa: CASSLVTTREAFF

d_call: TRBD1
j_call: TRBJ2-3
v_call: TRBV7-9
cdr3_length: 14
clone_size: .
cdr3_nt: TGTGCCAACAGAACGACAGGGTTGGAAGATACGCAGTATTTT
cdr3_aa: CANRTTGLEDTQYF

d_call: .
j_call: TRBJ1-1
v_call: TRBV7-8
cdr3_length: 11
clone_size: .
cdr3_nt: TGTGCCACCTCTCTTGGGGGGCGAGCTTTCTTT
cdr3_aa: CATSLGGRAFF

d_call: .
j_call: TRBJ2-7
v_call: TRBV28
cdr3_length: 12
clone_size: .
cdr3_nt: TGTGCCAGCAGTCTAAGGGAGACCGAGCAGTACTTC
cdr3_aa: CASSLRETEQYF

d_call: .
j_call: TRBJ1-2
v_call: TRBV29-1
cdr3_length: 14
clone_size: .
cdr3_nt: TGCAGCGTTGATGATAGAACCGCTAACTATGGCTACACCTTC
cdr3_aa: CSVDDRTANYGYTF

d_call: .
j_call: TRBJ2-1
v_call: TRBV6-5
cdr3_length: 14
clone_size: .
cdr3_nt: TGTGCCAGCAGTTACTCGGGACCCTTCAATGAGCAGTTCTTC
cdr3_aa: CASSYSGPFNEQFF

d_call: .
j_call: TRBJ1-4
v_call: TRBV10-3
cdr3_length: 18
clone_size: .
cdr3_nt: TGTGCCATCAGTGAGTTTCGGGTTAAAGGGAAAGCAGATGAAAAACTGTTTTTT
cdr3_aa: CAISEFRVKGKADEKLFF

d_call: .
j_call: TRBJ2-3
v_call: TRBV27
cdr3_length: 15
clone_size: .
cdr3_nt: TGTGCCAGCAGTGGACTTCGGACTCGCACAGATACGCAGTATTTT
cdr3_aa: CASSGLRTRTDTQYF

d_call: TRBD1
j_call: TRBJ1-4
v_call: TRBV12-3/TRBV12-4
cdr3_length: 17
clone_size: .
cdr3_nt: TGTGCCAGCAGTAGCCGAGGGACAGGGGGTTGGGATGAAAAACTGTTTTTT
cdr3_aa: CASSSRGTGGWDEKLFF

d_call: .
j_call: TRBJ1-5
v_call: TRBV5-1
cdr3_length: 16
clone_size: few
cdr3_nt: TGCGCCAGCAGCTTGGAGGGGGGGGGAAGCAATCAGCCCCAGCATTTT
cdr3_aa: CASSLEGGGSNQPQHF

d_call: .
j_call: TRBJ1-1
v_call: TRBV23-1
cdr3_length: 12
clone_size: few
cdr3_nt: TGCGCCAGCAGTCAACCGGCGGCTGAAGCTTTCTTT
cdr3_aa: CASSQPAAEAFF

d_call: .
j_call: TRBJ2-2
v_call: TRBV4-3
cdr3_length: 17
clone_size: .
cdr3_nt: TGCGCCAGCAGCCAAGATAGTGCGGGACTTCAGACCGGGGAGCTGTTTTTT
cdr3_aa: CASSQDSAGLQTGELFF

d_call: .
j_call: TRBJ2-5
v_call: TRBV12-3/TRBV12-4
cdr3_length: 14
clone_size: few
cdr3_nt: TGTGCCACCACGGGGCCCTCCGAGGGGGAGACCCAGTACTTC
cdr3_aa: CATTGPSEGETQYF

d_call: .
j_call: TRBJ1-2
v_call: TRBV7-2
cdr3_length: 15
clone_size: many
cdr3_nt: TGTGCCAGCAGCATAACCCTACAGAGCTACTATGGCTACACCTTC
cdr3_aa: CASSITLQSYYGYTF

d_call: .
j_call: TRBJ1-1
v_call: TRBV7-9
cdr3_length: 13
clone_size: few
cdr3_nt: TGTGCCAGCAGCTTACCGGCAGGAAAAGGAGCTTTCTTT
cdr3_aa: CASSLPAGKGAFF

d_call: TRBD1
j_call: TRBJ2-5
v_call: TRBV15
cdr3_length: 15
clone_size: .
cdr3_nt: TGTGCCACCAGCAGTCTACAGGGGGCGGGAGAGACCCAGTACTTC
cdr3_aa: CATSSLQGAGETQYF

d_call: .
j_call: TRBJ1-5
v_call: TRBV28
cdr3_length: 16
clone_size: .
cdr3_nt: TGTGCCAGCAGTCTCCGACATTTATATAGCAATCAGCCCCAGCATTTT
cdr3_aa: CASSLRHLYSNQPQHF

d_call: .
j_call: TRBJ2-1
v_call: TRBV6-5
cdr3_length: 14
clone_size: .
cdr3_nt: TGTGCCAGCAGCCCCGACAGGTACTACAATGAGCAGTTCTTC
cdr3_aa: CASSPDRYYNEQFF

d_call: TRBD2
j_call: TRBJ2-6
v_call: TRBV12-3/TRBV12-4
cdr3_length: 17
clone_size: few
cdr3_nt: TGTGCCAGCAGTTTCTTGGCGGGGGGGGCTGGGGCCAACGTCCTGACTTTC
cdr3_aa: CASSFLAGGAGANVLTF